The clone carrying this T cell receptor beta chain came up a few times. Its antigen is unidentified. PCR amplification relied on 60 Vbeta primers (plus 13 Jbeta primers). This table comes from immunoSEQ multiplex PCR, and its TCRdb copy is limited to in-frame clones, with some not included. The sample has 85,000 to 130,000 clones; 78% are singletons. Per germline, CDR1 KGHSH and CDR2 LQKENI. The germline V and J ends were trimmed by 3 bases and 3 bases, with 11 bases remaining between them. The CDR3 sequence is 14 residues long. The data are from a study of cytomegalovirus exposure and HLA in healthy donors. Background on the study: Falling in the Caucasian-associated ancestry cluster were 81% of 398 genotyped donors.

Regarding the study as a whole: Reported results showed that the classifier diagnosed cytomegalovirus status with high specificity and sensitivity. DRB1 showed the most TCR associations and HLA-C the fewest in a later analysis, as rates varied by HLA locus. Excluded were some V segments that proved indistinguishable, including TRBV6-2 and TRBV6-3.

Sequenced: PBMCs. This clonotype originated in a woman between 40 and 55 years old in good health and CMV-seronegative. The chain uses TRBV18 and TRBJ1-1; D gene unclear. CDR3 in DNA: TGTGCCAGCTCACCTTGGCACGTGGACACTGAAGCTTTCTTT. Its protein is CASSPWHVDTEAFF.